The 29 T cell receptor beta chains in this list originate from one sample, sequenced in a study of human T cells and chemical hapten exposure. TCRdb reprocessed the 5' RACE reads via MiXCR and lists one record per CDR3 protein. Altogether more than 60,000 distinct CDR3 sequences are present, around a sixth being singletons, with the ten largest covering around 7%. Unfractionated whole blood yielded the extracted total RNA. The receptors derive from a female donor in good health.

This sequence joins TRBV6-2 or TRBV6-3 and TRBJ2-3; possible D gene TRBD2, 5 bases. The CDR3 length is 14 residues. The V gene lost 6 bases and the J gene lost 5 bases, with 15 bases spanning the gap. Germline loops: CDR1 MNHEY, CDR2 SVGEGT. The CDR3 DNA reads TGTGCCAGCAGCCTTCTGAAGCGGATAGATACGCAGTATTTT. Protein product: CASSLLKRIDTQYF.

This clonotype was counted many times. V is TRBV6-4 and J is TRBJ2-3; a possible D gene is TRBD1 (5 bases). This CDR3 comprises 16 residues. CDR1 and CDR2 from the germline V gene are MRHNA and SNTAGT. Trimming took 2 bases from V and 4 from J, leaving 16 bases between them. The CDR3 sequence: CASSDGAQNPADTQYF. The CDR3 DNA sequence: TGTGCCAGCAGTGACGGGGCTCAGAATCCCGCAGATACGCAGTATTTT.

A few counts support this clonotype. Here the CDR3 reads CASAPGLSSYEQYF. DNA of the CDR3: TGTGCCAGTGCCCCGGGACTTTCCTCCTACGAGCAGTACTTC. The chain employs TRBV19 and TRBJ2-7, with D perhaps TRBD2 (6 bases). The CDR3 is made up of 14 amino acids. The V and J ends lost 8 bases and 0 bases respectively, with 14 bases between them. CDR1 LNHDA and CDR2 SQIVND come from the germline V gene (reference sequence).

This clonotype was counted at least ten times. CDR3 bases: TGCAGCTCTAACCGGGCTACTAACACTGAAGCTTTCTTT. Translating it yields CSSNRATNTEAFF. The gene calls are TRBV29-1 and TRBJ1-1; D is undetermined. The germline V gene has CDR1 SQVTM and CDR2 ANQGSEA. The V end was cut by 8 bases, the J end by 2 bases, with 15 bases between. This CDR3 region has 13 residues.

This rearrangement joins TRBV20-1 to TRBJ2-3, with a tentative D call TRBD2 (5 bases). Per germline, CDR1 DFQATT and CDR2 SNEGSKA (reference sequence). V lost 1 base to trimming and J lost 4 bases, with 12 bases between them. The CDR3 consists of 14 residues. This chain's CDR3 is CSARGSTSSDTQYF. The DNA of the CDR3 is TGCAGTGCTAGAGGGTCAACTAGTTCAGATACGCAGTATTTT.

In its sample, this clonotype was seen a few times. V and J are TRBV13 and TRBJ1-4; D possibly corresponds to TRBD1 (6 bases). The CDR3 length is 13 residues. The germline V gene has CDR1 PRHDT and CDR2 FYEKMQ (reference sequence). Trimming took off 4 bases at V and 7 bases at J, with 10 bases between the two ends. The CDR3 reads CASSSGRGEKLFF. The CDR3 DNA reads TGTGCCAGCAGCTCCGGCAGGGGTGAAAAACTGTTTTTT.

The chain is built from TRBV18 and TRBJ2-1; 8 nucleotides agree with TRBD2. Germline-derived CDR1 and CDR2 are KGHSH and LQKENI. J gave up 0 bases and V 3 bases, and 7 bases lay outside the gene matches. The CDR3 consists of 17 residues. The DNA for the CDR3 is TGTGCCAGCTCACCCCCCGGAGCGGGAGCCTCCTACAATGAGCAGTTCTTC. Amino acids: CASSPPGAGASYNEQFF.

The rearrangement joins TRBV12-3 or TRBV12-4 to TRBJ2-7; D not certain. Trimming shortened V by 3 bases and J by 5 bases, and 8 bases separated the two germline ends. This CDR3 has 12 amino acids. Written as DNA, the CDR3 is TGTGCCAGCAGTTTTCGTCGGGACGAGCAGTACTTC. Translating gives CASSFRRDEQYF.

This clonotype has just a few counts. The chain carries TRBV6-5 and TRBJ1-2; unclear D gene. Germline V gene sequence: CDR1 MNHEY, CDR2 SVGAGI. This CDR3 is 16 amino acids long. With 5 bases removed from V and 0 bases from J, the gap between germline ends came to 16 bases. The CDR3 DNA is TGTGCCAGCAGTAAACGGCCGGCGGTCACTAACTATGGCTACACCTTC. Translation gives CASSKRPAVTNYGYTF.

The chain links TRBV15 to TRBJ2-3, with D unresolved. The CDR3 extends over 15 amino acids. V was clipped by 2 bases and J by 0 bases, with 9 bases between them. The germline V gene encodes CDR1 LNHNV and CDR2 YYDKDF (reference sequence). This CDR3 is CATSRLSGSTDTQYF. DNA of the CDR3: TGTGCCACCAGCAGACTATCCGGGAGCACAGATACGCAGTATTTT.

The CDR3 nucleotides read TGTGCCAGCAGTACACCCCAGGGGGCCAAAAACATTCAGTACTTC. Protein sequence: CASSTPQGAKNIQYF. The rearrangement joins TRBV27 to TRBJ2-4; D possibly corresponds to TRBD1 (6 bases). CDR3 length: 15 residues. Trimming left V 5 bases short and J 1 base short, with 12 bases between. Germline lookup yields CDR1 MNHEY and CDR2 SMNVEV (reference sequence).

This clonotype was observed a few times. This chain uses TRBV5-1 with TRBJ2-1, with D perhaps matching TRBD2 (6 bases). Germline CDR1 is SGHRS and CDR2 is YFSETQ. The CDR3 totals 16 residues. V lost 4 bases and J lost 0, with 14 bases in between. This CDR3 is CASSAEGSPSYNEQFF. The CDR3 DNA is TGCGCCAGCAGCGCGGAGGGGTCGCCCTCCTACAATGAGCAGTTCTTC.

This clonotype has just a few counts. The chain employs TRBV3-1 and TRBJ2-1, with TRBD2 matching over 9 bases. Germline CDR1 reads LGHDT; CDR2 reads YNNKEL (reference sequence). CDR3 length: 16 residues. Trimming at V came to 4 bases and at J to 7 bases, leaving 11 bases not matched to a gene. CDR3 nucleotides: TGTGCCAGCAGCCTTGTTAGCGGGGGCGGCGGTAATGAGCAGTTCTTC. It is translated as CASSLVSGGGGNEQFF.

J is TRBJ1-2 and V is TRBV5-1, with TRBD1 identical over 9 bases. The CDR3 runs 14 residues. J was trimmed by 6 bases and V by 0 bases; bases with no gene match: 3. Germline V CDR1 and CDR2: SGHRS, YFSETQ. DNA for the CDR3: TGCGCCAGCAGCTTGGGACAGGGGGAAGATGGCTACACCTTC. Amino acid sequence: CASSLGQGEDGYTF.

This rearrangement joins TRBV14 to TRBJ2-3; 7 bases map to TRBD2. Germline CDR1 reads SGHDN; CDR2 reads FVKESK. Germline trimming cut 2 bases from V and 1 base from J; bases unmatched to any gene: 9. The CDR3 is 17 residues long. The CDR3 here is CASSQWASGGGTDTQYF. CDR3 sequence (DNA): TGTGCCAGCAGCCAATGGGCTAGCGGCGGTGGCACAGATACGCAGTATTTT. The entire variable domain, with the rest obtained from reference TRBV14 and TRBJ2-3, is as follows: EAGVTQFPSHSVIEKGQTVTLRCDPISGHDNLYWYRRVMGKEIKFLLHFVKESKQDESGMPNNRFLAERTGGTYSTLKVQPAELEDSGVYFCASSQWASGGGTDTQYFGPGTRLTVL.

V usage is TRBV14 and J usage is TRBJ2-5, with D hard to call. The ends were cut back, 0 bases at V and 8 bases at J, with 16 bases in the middle. Per the germline V gene, CDR1 is SGHDN and CDR2 is FVKESK. The CDR3 is 15 amino acids. DNA for the CDR3: TGTGCCAGCAGCCAAGAGGTACAGCCCAGGAGCACCCAGTACTTC. Its translation: CASSQEVQPRSTQYF.

The V and J genes are TRBV19 and TRBJ1-5; no firm D call. V lost 3 bases and J lost 4, with 13 bases in between. The CDR3 runs 15 residues. The germline V gene has CDR1 LNHDA and CDR2 SQIVND (reference sequence). CDR3 loop: CASSMDPRGNQPQHF. CDR3 DNA sequence: TGTGCCAGTAGTATGGACCCGAGAGGGAATCAGCCCCAGCATTTT.

This clonotype occurred many times. CDR3 coding DNA: TGTGCCAGCAGTGACGGCAGGGCCAACTATGGCTACACCTTC. Amino acids: CASSDGRANYGYTF. J is TRBJ1-2 and V is TRBV2; weak D call: TRBD1 (5 bases). This CDR3 has 14 residues. Deletions cut 3 bases from V and 2 bases from J, with 10 bases between. Germline-derived CDR1 and CDR2 are SNHLY and FYNNEI.

The CDR3 loop reads CASRWGGGYTF. For the CDR3, the DNA is TGCGCCAGCCGCTGGGGTGGGGGCTACACCTTC. The rearrangement joins TRBV5-1 to TRBJ1-2; D call uncertain. The CDR3 is made up of 11 amino acids. V was pared by 7 bases and J by 8 bases, with 12 bases between. Looked up from germline, CDR1 is SGHRS and CDR2 is YFSETQ.

V is TRBV14 and J is TRBJ1-5; no clear D. Germline loops: CDR1 SGHDN, CDR2 FVKESK. This CDR3 comprises 15 residues. Trimming took off 11 bases at V and 0 bases at J, with 17 bases between the two ends. The CDR3 region is CARTRTAASNQPQHF. For the CDR3, the DNA is TGTGCCCGTACCCGAACTGCAGCTAGCAATCAGCCCCAGCATTTT.

The rearrangement uses TRBV19 and TRBJ1-2; D is possibly TRBD1 (5 bases). The V end was cut by 4 bases, the J end by 6 bases, with 12 bases between. The CDR3 runs 13 residues. Germline CDR1 reads LNHDA; CDR2 reads SQIVND (reference sequence). CDR3 sequence: CASSTPRGDGYTF. The CDR3 coding sequence is TGTGCCAGTAGTACTCCGCGGGGGGATGGCTACACCTTC.

The gene calls are TRBV19 and TRBJ2-1, with D possibly being TRBD2 (6 bases). The CDR3 has 16 residues. V lost 7 bases, J lost 0 bases, and 16 bases lay in between. Germline lookup yields CDR1 LNHDA and CDR2 SQIVND (reference sequence). This CDR3 reads CASKSRDGSSYNEQFF. The CDR3 bases are TGTGCCAGTAAATCCCGAGACGGGAGCTCCTACAATGAGCAGTTCTTC.

The V gene is TRBV24-1, the J gene TRBJ2-2; no clear D. CDR3 length: 15 amino acids. Trimming removed 0 bases at V and 4 bases at J, with 8 bases between. Germline-derived CDR1 and CDR2 are KGHDR and SFDVKD. The CDR3 is CATSDLRDSTGELFF. The CDR3 DNA reads as TGTGCCACCAGTGATTTGAGGGATTCCACCGGGGAGCTGTTTTTT.

The V gene is TRBV29-1, the J gene TRBJ2-2, with 8 bases aligning to TRBD2. V was pared by 1 base and J by 0 bases, with 7 bases of the junction left unmatched. There are 17 residues in the CDR3. The germline V gene has CDR1 SQVTM and CDR2 ANQGSEA. The CDR3 region has the DNA TGCAGCGTTGAAGGCCTAGCGGGTACAGCGAACACCGGGGAGCTGTTTTTT. Its translation is CSVEGLAGTANTGELFF.

This clonotype was observed a few times. The chain combines TRBV20-1 with TRBJ2-3; TRBD2 matches at 8 bases. The CDR3 is made up of 14 amino acids. Germline assignment: CDR1 DFQATT and CDR2 SNEGSKA (reference sequence). Germline trimming cut 7 bases from V and 5 bases from J; bases unmatched to any gene: 11. The CDR3 loop is CSVIRAGVGDTQYF. Written as DNA, the CDR3 is TGCAGTGTAATACGAGCGGGAGTGGGAGATACGCAGTATTTT.

This clonotype was seen a few times. CDR3 DNA sequence: TGTGCCAGCAGTTTTAGGGGGCTGGACGAGACCCAGTACTTC. Translating it yields CASSFRGLDETQYF. This chain joins TRBV12-3 or TRBV12-4 and TRBJ2-5; 7 bases line up with TRBD1. CDR3 length equals 14 residues. V was clipped by 3 bases and J by 5 bases; unmatched bases: 6.

This clonotype was counted only a few times. The chain has TRBV24-1 and TRBJ1-1; D is possibly TRBD1 (6 bases). The V gene lost 6 bases and the J gene lost 5 bases, with 15 bases spanning the gap. Germline V CDR1 and CDR2: KGHDR, SFDVKD. The CDR3 contains 14 residues. DNA for the CDR3: TGTGCCACCAGTCCTACAGGGTCGAGTACTGAAGCTTTCTTT. This codes for CATSPTGSSTEAFF.

In this sample, this clonotype turned up a few times. The chain has TRBV27 and TRBJ2-3; D gene uncertain. The CDR3 is made up of 10 amino acids. V shed 11 bases and J shed 1 base, with 4 bases lying between them. Per germline, CDR1 MNHEY and CDR2 SMNVEV (reference sequence). CDR3 DNA sequence: TGTGCCCCCCGCACAGATACGCAGTATTTT. Translated: CAPRTDTQYF.

This clonotype was seen only a few times. The chain couples TRBV20-1 to TRBJ2-6; the D is unclear. CDR3 length: 16 amino acids. Germline V gene lookup returns CDR1 DFQATT and CDR2 SNEGSKA (reference sequence). Between the trimmed V and J ends, which lost 5 bases and 4 bases, there was a span of 18 bases. The DNA for the CDR3 is TGCAGTGCTGTCGGACGGAACCCTTACGGGGCCAACGTCCTGACTTTC. It translates to CSAVGRNPYGANVLTF.